These 27 T cell receptor beta chains were sequenced from one sample in a study of Tregs in tolerant kidney transplant recipients. Using immunoSEQ multiplex PCR, the repertoire was profiled, and TCRdb retains in-frame clones only, with some absent. The sample lists about 110,000 clones; around 90% were seen once. Material: CD4+ T cells from blood, obtained before the transplant. The receptors were sampled from a human donor who received a combined kidney and bone marrow transplant.

The chain uses TRBV5-4 and TRBJ1-5; D uncertain. The CDR3 extends over 14 amino acids. From germline, CDR1 is SGHNT and CDR2 YYREEE (reference sequence). V lost 4 bases to trimming and J lost 0 bases, with 8 bases between them. CDR3 sequence: CASSRAGSNQPQHF. Here the CDR3 DNA reads TGTGCCAGCAGCCGCGCAGGTAGCAATCAGCCCCAGCATTTT. The full variable domain, completed using reference TRBV5-4 and TRBJ1-5, is ETGVTQSPTHLIKTRGQQVTLRCSSQSGHNTVSWYQQALGQGPQFIFQYYREEENGRGNFPPRFSGLQFPNYSSELNVNALELDDSALYLCASSRAGSNQPQHFGDGTRLSIL.

V and J are TRBV7-7 and TRBJ2-3; a weak D match, TRBD2 (6 bases). Trimming cost V 1 base and J 3 bases, with 11 bases left between them. There are 15 residues in the CDR3. Germline loops: CDR1 SSHAT, CDR2 FNYEAQ (reference sequence). The CDR3 DNA reads TGTGCCAGCAGCTTAGGACTAGTTGCAACAGATACGCAGTATTTT. As protein: CASSLGLVATDTQYF. Combining the CDR3 with reference TRBV7-7 and TRBJ2-3 gives the whole variable domain GAGVSQSPRYKVTKRGQDVTLRCDPISSHATLYWYQQALGQGPEFLTYFNYEAQPDKSGLPSDRFSAERPEGSISTLTIQRTEQRDSAMYRCASSLGLVATDTQYFGPGTRLTVL.

This chain joins TRBV18 and TRBJ2-1; 9 bases match TRBD1. Germline CDR1 is KGHSH and CDR2 is LQKENI. Trimming removed 5 bases from V and 10 bases from J; junction bases left unmatched: 9. This CDR3 contains 14 residues. CDR3 sequence reads: CASSTGTGFSEQFF. CDR3 bases: TGTGCCAGCTCAACCGGGACAGGGTTTTCGGAGCAGTTCTTC.

The V gene is TRBV6-6, the J gene TRBJ2-5, with D possibly being TRBD2 (6 bases). CDR1 is MNHNY, CDR2 SVGAGI, per germline (reference sequence). The CDR3 is made up of 15 amino acids. Trimming pared 6 bases from V and 2 bases from J, leaving 16 bases between. CDR3 sequence: CASSTGLLGQETQYF. DNA for the CDR3: TGTGCCAGCAGCACGGGACTTTTGGGGCAAGAGACCCAGTACTTC.

This chain connects TRBV5-1 to TRBJ1-1, with no clear D. This CDR3 is 15 amino acids long. The germline gives CDR1 SGHRS, CDR2 YFSETQ. Trimming took off 7 bases at V and 1 base at J, with 17 bases between the two ends. Here the CDR3 reads CASRSLSGENTEAFF. The CDR3 DNA sequence: TGCGCCAGCCGCTCCTTAAGCGGGGAGAACACTGAAGCTTTCTTT.

Concerning this clone: The junction and the germline gene differ at one end; a read error may be behind it. The chain uses TRBV15 and TRBJ2-7, with 9 bases that match TRBD2. The CDR3 runs 16 residues. Germline loops: CDR1 LNHNV, CDR2 YYDKDF (reference sequence). This CDR3 is CATSRDTGTSSHEQYF. The CDR3 DNA sequence: TGTGCCACCAGCAGAGACACCGGGACTAGCTCCCACGAGCAGTACTTC.

The chain carries TRBV7-6 and TRBJ2-7, with a possible D match to TRBD1 (6 bases). The germline V gene encodes CDR1 SGHVS and CDR2 FNYEAQ. The CDR3 spans 16 residues. Trimming pared 5 bases from V and 2 bases from J, leaving 19 bases between. The CDR3 DNA follows: TGTGCCAGCAGCGTCGGGACACCTTATAATACCTACGAGCAGTACTTC. Amino acids: CASSVGTPYNTYEQYF.

The chain recombines TRBV30 with TRBJ1-4, with D possibly being TRBD1 (6 bases). Germline V CDR1 and CDR2: GTSNPN, SVGIG (reference sequence). CDR3 length equals 14 residues. Trimming took off 3 bases at V and 5 bases at J, with 13 bases between the two ends. Written as DNA, the CDR3 is TGTGCCTGGAGACCCCCAGGGACAAATGAAAAACTGTTTTTT. Residues: CAWRPPGTNEKLFF.

V gene TRBV27 combines with J gene TRBJ2-2, with D possibly matching TRBD2 (5 bases). CDR3 length equals 15 residues. V lost 2 bases to trimming and J lost 7 bases, with 14 bases between them. Germline V gene lookup returns CDR1 MNHEY and CDR2 SMNVEV (reference sequence). CDR3 region: CASSLERPQYGELFF. Written as DNA, the CDR3 is TGTGCCAGCAGTTTAGAGCGGCCCCAGTACGGGGAGCTGTTTTTT.

The V and J genes are TRBV6-1 and TRBJ2-4; D is unresolved. Germline V gives CDR1 MNHNS, CDR2 SASEGT. Between the trimmed V and J ends, which lost 3 bases and 12 bases, there was a span of 9 bases. This CDR3 region has 11 residues. Here the CDR3 reads CASSDRVAQYF. The CDR3 nucleotides are TGTGCCAGCAGTGATAGAGTTGCTCAGTACTTC.

In its sample, this clone was seen a few times. The gene calls are TRBV2 and TRBJ1-1; D is undetermined. The V gene's germline CDR1 is SNHLY and CDR2 FYNNEI. V dropped 5 bases and J dropped 6 bases, with 22 bases sitting between them. This CDR3 is built from 16 residues. The CDR3 region is CASSYNSLPPNPEAFF. Here the CDR3 DNA reads TGTGCCAGCAGTTATAACAGCCTACCACCCAACCCTGAAGCTTTCTTT. Together with reference TRBV2 and TRBJ1-1, the CDR3 gives the full variable domain: EPEVTQTPSHQVTQMGQEVILRCVPISNHLYFYWYRQILGQKVEFLVSFYNNEISEKSEIFDDQFSVERPDGSNFTLKIRSTKLEDSAMYFCASSYNSLPPNPEAFFGQGTRLTVV.

The chain employs TRBV19 and TRBJ2-1; TRBD2 matches 8 bases. CDR3 length: 15 amino acids. V trimming: 6 bases; J trimming: 4 bases; junction bases outside the gene matches: 8. Germline V gene data show CDR1 as LNHDA and CDR2 as SQIVND (reference sequence). CDR3 coding DNA: TGTGCCAGTAGCGCAGGAGCGGGAGCTTACAATGAGCAGTTCTTC. It specifies CASSAGAGAYNEQFF.

The rearrangement uses TRBV5-1 and TRBJ2-5, with 8 bases aligning to TRBD1. Germline loops: CDR1 SGHRS, CDR2 YFSETQ. This CDR3 contains 14 residues. With 4 bases clipped from V and 5 bases from J, the junction kept 7 bases outside the gene matches. CDR3 residues: CASSQGQGRETQYF. As DNA, the CDR3 is TGCGCCAGCAGCCAAGGACAGGGTAGGGAGACCCAGTACTTC.

The rearrangement joins TRBV6-5 to TRBJ2-2; tentative D call: TRBD2 (6 bases). Looked up from germline, CDR1 is MNHEY and CDR2 is SVGAGI. There are 14 residues in the CDR3. CDR3 loop: CAGDPGANTGELFF. The CDR3 coding sequence is TGTGCAGGGGACCCGGGAGCCAACACCGGGGAGCTGTTTTTT.

For the CDR3, the DNA is TGTGCCAGCAGCTTGGAAGGGACAGTACAAGAGACCCAGTACTTC. Its translation is CASSLEGTVQETQYF. This rearrangement joins TRBV7-2 to TRBJ2-5; 7 bases fit TRBD1. Germline V gene data show CDR1 as SGHTA and CDR2 as FQGNSA. This CDR3 is 15 amino acids long. The junction had 6 bases not matched to a gene; V was cut back by 3 bases and J by 2 bases. Variable domain in full (rest from reference TRBV7-2 and TRBJ2-5): GAGVSQSPSNKVTEKGKDVELRCDPISGHTALYWYRQSLGQGLEFLIYFQGNSAPDKSGLPSDRFSAERTGGSVSTLTIQRTQQEDSAVYLCASSLEGTVQETQYFGPGTRLLVL.

This rearrangement joins TRBV6-5 to TRBJ2-5; 10 bases align to TRBD2. The V gene end was trimmed by 6 bases and the J gene end by 4 bases; junction bases not matched to a gene: 5. This CDR3 is 14 amino acids long. Germline assignment: CDR1 MNHEY and CDR2 SVGAGI. The CDR3 DNA follows: TGTGCCAGCAGCCGAAGACTAGCGGGAGAGACCCAGTACTTC. It specifies CASSRRLAGETQYF.

The chain uses TRBV7-9 and TRBJ1-1; D unclear. The CDR3 has 13 residues. The germline V gene encodes CDR1 SEHNR and CDR2 FQNEAQ (reference sequence). The V and J ends lost 1 base and 3 bases respectively, with 6 bases between them. CDR3 residues: CASSLGLDTEAFF. As DNA, the CDR3 is TGTGCCAGCAGCTTAGGGCTCGACACTGAAGCTTTCTTT.

In its sample, this clone was seen once. J is TRBJ1-6 and V is TRBV19; D gene uncertain. V lost 0 bases to trimming and J lost 8 bases, with 8 bases between them. CDR3 length: 14 amino acids. Germline assignment: CDR1 LNHDA and CDR2 SQIVND (reference sequence). The CDR3 here is CASSIENGDSPLHF. For the CDR3, the DNA is TGTGCCAGTAGTATAGAAAACGGAGATTCACCCCTCCACTTT.

The gene calls are TRBV6-5 and TRBJ1-2, with 8 bases matching TRBD1. This CDR3 region has 15 residues. Germline trimming cut 6 bases from V and 2 bases from J; bases unmatched to any gene: 8. The germline CDR1 and CDR2 sequences are MNHEY and SVGAGI. This CDR3 is CASRDRVAANYGYTF. The CDR3 nucleotides are TGTGCCAGCAGGGACAGGGTTGCCGCGAACTATGGCTACACCTTC.

This chain connects TRBV6-5 to TRBJ2-7, with D tentatively TRBD1 (6 bases). The CDR3 is 12 amino acids. V lost 6 bases, J lost 6 bases, and 12 bases lay in between. Germline V gene data show CDR1 as MNHEY and CDR2 as SVGAGI. CDR3 nucleotide sequence: TGTGCCAGCAGCCCGGGACAATTCGAGCAGTACTTC. It is translated as CASSPGQFEQYF.

V usage is TRBV7-9 and J usage is TRBJ2-1, with D tentatively TRBD1 (5 bases). The germline gives CDR1 SEHNR, CDR2 FQNEAQ (reference sequence). Trimming pared 5 bases from V and 4 bases from J, leaving 6 bases between. This CDR3 has 12 residues. The CDR3 loop reads CASSRQYNEQFF. The CDR3 DNA reads as TGTGCCAGCAGCCGACAGTACAATGAGCAGTTCTTC. Full variable domain (outside the CDR3, taken from reference TRBV7-9 and TRBJ2-1): DTGVSQNPRHKITKRGQNVTFRCDPISEHNRLYWYRQTLGQGPEFLTYFQNEAQLEKSRLLSDRFSAERPKGSFSTLEIQRTEQGDSAMYLCASSRQYNEQFFGPGTRLTVL.

The V gene is TRBV28, the J gene TRBJ2-7; 7 bases agree with TRBD2. The V and J ends lost 6 bases and 7 bases, in that order; junction bases with no gene match: 12. Germline V CDR1 and CDR2: MDHEN, SYDVKM. The CDR3 runs 14 residues. The DNA for the CDR3 is TGTGCCAGCAGCTTGGGGGAGGGCCTATCGGAGCAGTACTTC. Translating gives CASSLGEGLSEQYF.

The chain has TRBV4-1 and TRBJ2-3, with 13 bases matching TRBD2. V shed 3 bases and J 4 bases; nucleotides not matched to a gene: 13. The V gene's germline CDR1 is MGHRA and CDR2 YSYEKL. This CDR3 region has 19 residues. The CDR3 loop is CASSHPPGRLAGGADTQYF. In DNA, the CDR3 is TGCGCCAGCAGCCACCCTCCCGGGAGACTAGCGGGGGGTGCAGATACGCAGTATTTT.

The chain uses TRBV19 and TRBJ1-5; D not certain. The V gene's germline CDR1 is LNHDA and CDR2 SQIVND (reference sequence). V lost 1 base and J lost 4, with 8 bases in between. The CDR3 sequence is 14 residues long. The CDR3 spells CASSIAGENQPQHF. DNA for the CDR3: TGTGCCAGTAGTATAGCGGGTGAAAATCAGCCCCAGCATTTT.

The chain combines TRBV5-4 with TRBJ1-1, with TRBD1 matching 8 bases. CDR3 length: 17 residues. V lost 4 bases to trimming and J lost 1 base; unmatched junction nucleotides: 12. Germline V gives CDR1 SGHNT, CDR2 YYREEE (reference sequence). CDR3 in amino acids: CASSLTSGGPKNTEAFF. The CDR3 coding sequence is TGTGCCAGCAGCCTAACTTCAGGGGGCCCGAAGAACACTGAAGCTTTCTTT.

V usage is TRBV5-6 and J usage is TRBJ1-2, with D unresolved. The V end was cut by 0 bases, the J end by 4 bases, with 7 bases between. CDR1 SGHDT and CDR2 YYEEEE come from the germline V gene. This CDR3 spans 13 amino acids. Written as DNA, the CDR3 is TGTGCCAGCAGCTTGGATCGGGGCTATGGCTACACCTTC. Residues: CASSLDRGYGYTF.

This clone is a singleton in its sample. This chain links TRBV28 with TRBJ1-2; TRBD1 agrees at 8 bases. The CDR3 sequence is 13 residues long. V lost 6 bases and J lost 4; bases outside the gene matches: 4. The germline CDR1 and CDR2 sequences are MDHEN and SYDVKM. The CDR3 DNA sequence: TGTGCCAGCAGCCTCGACAGGGGCTATGGCTACACCTTC. This codes for CASSLDRGYGYTF.